These 16 T cell receptor beta chains share one sample of origin, sequenced in a study of shared clonotypes between healthy human individuals. The data were produced by immunoSEQ multiplex PCR, yet TCRdb's version contains in-frame clones alone and is incomplete. The table has about half a million clones, about 72% seen once; the top ten hold 12%. The specimen sequenced was PBMCs. These receptors came from a woman aged 40 to 50 in good health. Some clones in this sample may be carry-over from other donors' samples.

J is TRBJ2-3 and V is TRBV19; no clear D gene. Trimming took off 8 bases at V and 1 base at J, with 16 bases between the two ends. The CDR3 runs to 15 residues. The V gene's germline CDR1 is LNHDA and CDR2 SQIVND (reference sequence). CDR3 amino acids: CASRARGRGTDTQYF. Written as DNA, the CDR3 is TGTGCCAGTCGGGCTCGTGGGCGCGGCACAGATACGCAGTATTTT.

The chain recombines TRBV5-4 with TRBJ2-2; maybe TRBD1 (5 bases). Germline CDR1 and CDR2: SGHNT and YYREEE (reference sequence). V lost 3 bases and J 4 bases, leaving 13 bases between the germline ends. This CDR3 is 15 amino acids long. As DNA, the CDR3 is TGTGCCAGCAGCTCTGAGGCAGGGTTCACCGGGGAGCTGTTTTTT. Its protein is CASSSEAGFTGELFF.

This rearrangement joins TRBV11-2 to TRBJ1-6; tentatively, D is TRBD1 (5 bases). CDR3 length: 16 residues. CDR1 and CDR2 from the germline V gene are SGHAT and FQNNGV. V was trimmed by 3 bases and J by 6 bases, leaving 15 bases between them. CDR3 residues: CASSLVSGRINSPLHF. In DNA form, the CDR3 reads TGTGCCAGCAGCTTGGTATCGGGACGGATTAATTCACCCCTCCACTTT. The complete variable domain, with remaining parts taken from reference TRBV11-2 and TRBJ1-6, reads EAGVAQSPRYKIIEKRQSVAFWCNPISGHATLYWYQQILGQGPKLLIQFQNNGVVDDSQLPKDRFSAERLKGVDSTLKIQPAKLEDSAVYLCASSLVSGRINSPLHFGNGTRLTVT.

The gene calls are TRBV28 and TRBJ2-3; 9 nucleotides match TRBD2. V shed 2 bases and J 5 bases; nucleotides not matched to a gene: 5. Germline loops: CDR1 MDHEN, CDR2 SYDVKM. The CDR3 totals 15 residues. CDR3 residues: CASSLAGGIKDTQYF. The CDR3 nucleotides read TGTGCCAGCAGTTTAGCGGGAGGGATTAAAGATACGCAGTATTTT.

Comments on this clone: The junction departs from the called germline gene at one end, perhaps through a read error. The chain employs TRBV7-9 and TRBJ2-7, with 9 bases identical to TRBD2. This CDR3 comprises 12 residues. CDR1 and CDR2 from the germline V gene are SEHNR and FQNEAQ (reference sequence). CDR3 DNA sequence: TGTGCCAGCAGCTTAGAACTAGCGGGCCTGTTCTTC. Translating gives CASSLELAGLFF.

This chain uses TRBV6-1 with TRBJ2-3; D is perhaps TRBD2 (6 bases). CDR3 length: 18 residues. Germline V gene sequence: CDR1 MNHNS, CDR2 SASEGT. Trimming removed 1 base at V and 1 base at J, with 18 bases between. The CDR3 DNA follows: TGTGCCAGCAGTGAAGTGGGACCTAGCGACTACCGCACAGATACGCAGTATTTT. Its translation: CASSEVGPSDYRTDTQYF.

The V gene is TRBV28, the J gene TRBJ2-5, with D possibly matching TRBD1 (5 bases). V was shortened by 2 bases and J by 3 bases, with 7 bases between the two germline ends. Per the germline V gene, CDR1 is MDHEN and CDR2 is SYDVKM. This CDR3 comprises 13 residues. The CDR3: CASSLVQEETQYF. Here the CDR3 DNA reads TGTGCCAGCAGTTTAGTACAGGAAGAGACCCAGTACTTC.

For the CDR3, the DNA is TGTGCCATCAGTGAGTCGTCAGGGGAGGTGCGGGCTTTCTTT. Translation gives CAISESSGEVRAFF. V gene TRBV10-3 combines with J gene TRBJ1-1; TRBD1 is a possible D gene (6 bases). Trimming took 0 bases from V and 11 from J, leaving 16 bases between them. The CDR3 contains 14 residues. The germline V gene has CDR1 ENHRY and CDR2 SYGVKD.

The chain has TRBV28 and TRBJ1-5; the match to TRBD1 covers 9 bases. CDR1 is MDHEN, CDR2 SYDVKM, per germline. Germline trimming cut 6 bases from V and 6 bases from J; bases unmatched to any gene: 6. The CDR3 spans 14 residues. The CDR3, as DNA: TGTGCCAGCAGGGGACAGGGATATGTTCAGCCCCAGCATTTT. Translating gives CASRGQGYVQPQHF.

This chain links TRBV18 with TRBJ1-1; 8 positions agree with TRBD1. The V gene end was trimmed by 3 bases and the J gene end by 5 bases; junction bases not matched to a gene: 8. CDR3 length equals 15 residues. CDR1 and CDR2 from the germline V gene are KGHSH and LQKENI. DNA for the CDR3: TGTGCCAGCTCACCGACCCGTCAGGGGGCGACTGAAGCTTTCTTT. Translation: CASSPTRQGATEAFF.

V usage is TRBV11-1 and J usage is TRBJ1-2; 7 bases match TRBD1. V gave up 4 bases and J gave up 0 bases; unmatched junction bases: 5. This CDR3 contains 15 residues. Germline V CDR1 and CDR2: SGHAT, FQDESV (reference sequence). CDR3 sequence reads: CASSSNRGSNYGYTF. The CDR3 DNA sequence: TGTGCCAGCAGCTCCAACAGGGGCTCTAACTATGGCTACACCTTC.

This chain links TRBV19 with TRBJ1-1; no clear D gene. Per germline, CDR1 LNHDA and CDR2 SQIVND (reference sequence). Trimming took 5 bases from V and 3 from J, leaving 13 bases between them. There are 14 residues in the CDR3. The CDR3 DNA follows: TGTGCCAGTAGTTTTTACAGAAAGGACACTGAAGCTTTCTTT. Amino acids: CASSFYRKDTEAFF.

V usage is TRBV11-2 and J usage is TRBJ2-7, with 11 bases fitting TRBD1. Looked up from germline, CDR1 is SGHAT and CDR2 is FQNNGV. This CDR3 region has 15 residues. The V and J ends lost 2 bases and 6 bases, in that order; junction bases with no gene match: 6. CDR3 sequence: CASSLNPGTGGEQYF. The CDR3 bases are TGTGCCAGCAGCTTAAACCCCGGGACAGGGGGCGAGCAGTACTTC.

In DNA, the CDR3 is TGTGCCAGCAGTGACCCCGGGACTAACACAGATACGCAGTATTTT. This sequence encodes CASSDPGTNTDTQYF. The chain uses TRBV27 and TRBJ2-3, with TRBD2 identical over 7 bases. J was trimmed by 2 bases and V by 5 bases; bases with no gene match: 7. The germline V gene has CDR1 MNHEY and CDR2 SMNVEV (reference sequence). The CDR3 runs 15 residues.

V and J are TRBV5-1 and TRBJ2-2, with D perhaps being TRBD1 or TRBD2 (5 bases each). V was shortened by 0 bases and J by 0 bases, with 9 bases between the two germline ends. This CDR3 region has 16 residues. Germline V gives CDR1 SGHRS, CDR2 YFSETQ. The CDR3 bases are TGCGCCAGCAGCTTGGATCTGGGGGCGAACACCGGGGAGCTGTTTTTT. Translating gives CASSLDLGANTGELFF.

The CDR3 bases are TGTGCCAGCAGCTTAGGGTTTCGCGATGCTAGTTCCTACGAGCAGTACTTC. Protein sequence: CASSLGFRDASSYEQYF. This chain uses TRBV7-6 with TRBJ2-7; D uncertain. Germline V lookup: CDR1 SGHVS, CDR2 FNYEAQ. Trimming removed 1 base at V and 1 base at J, with 17 bases between. CDR3 size: 17 residues.